This T cell receptor (beta chain) was identified in a study of T cells in Graves' hyperthyroidism and ophthalmopathy. This clonotype was observed many times. Germline CDR1 and CDR2: SGHVS and FQNEAQ. V gave up 5 bases and J gave up 3 bases, with 14 bases separating them. The CDR3 has 15 amino acids. RNA transcripts provided the source from which TCR beta CDR3 regions were amplified. Using the HTBI primer set, a first-round RT-PCR was run on the TCR CDR3. A single record per CDR3 protein comes from TCRdb applying MiXCR to the multiplex PCR reads. The sample comprises 550,000 to 650,000 distinct CDR3 sequences, less than 15% of which are singletons, and about 15% rests with the top ten.

The receptor was derived from a middle-aged woman with Graves' hyperthyroidism. The chain recombines TRBV7-8 with TRBJ2-1, with D perhaps given as TRBD1 or TRBD2 (5 bases each). Sequenced sample: blood. CDR3 sequence: CASSPEGPIYNEQFF. In DNA, the CDR3 is TGTGCCAGCAGCCCAGAGGGACCGATCTACAATGAGCAGTTCTTC. The full variable domain, completed using reference TRBV7-8 and TRBJ2-1, is GAGVSQSPRYKVAKRGQDVALRCDPISGHVSLFWYQQALGQGPEFLTYFQNEAQLDKSGLPSDRFFAERPEGSVSTLKIQRTQQEDSAVYLCASSPEGPIYNEQFFGPGTRLTVL.